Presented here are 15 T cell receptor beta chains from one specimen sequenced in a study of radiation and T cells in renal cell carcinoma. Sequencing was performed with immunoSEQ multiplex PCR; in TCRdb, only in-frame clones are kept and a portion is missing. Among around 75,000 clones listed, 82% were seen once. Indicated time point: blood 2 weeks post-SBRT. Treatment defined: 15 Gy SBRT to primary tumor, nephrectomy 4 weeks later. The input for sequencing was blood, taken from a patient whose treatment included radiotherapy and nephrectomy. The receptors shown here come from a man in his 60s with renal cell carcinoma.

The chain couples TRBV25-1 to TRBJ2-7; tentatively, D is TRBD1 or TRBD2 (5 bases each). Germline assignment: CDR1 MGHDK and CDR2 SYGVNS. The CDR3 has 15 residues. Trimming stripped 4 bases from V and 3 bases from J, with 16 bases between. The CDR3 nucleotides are TGTGCCAGCAGTGGGGGGAAACTCAATAACTACGAGCAGTACTTC. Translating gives CASSGGKLNNYEQYF.

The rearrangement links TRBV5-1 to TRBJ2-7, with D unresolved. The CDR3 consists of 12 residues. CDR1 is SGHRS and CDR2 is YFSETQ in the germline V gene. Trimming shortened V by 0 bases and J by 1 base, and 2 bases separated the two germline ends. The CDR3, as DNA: TGCGCCAGCAGCTTGGAGTCCTACGAGCAGTACTTC. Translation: CASSLESYEQYF.

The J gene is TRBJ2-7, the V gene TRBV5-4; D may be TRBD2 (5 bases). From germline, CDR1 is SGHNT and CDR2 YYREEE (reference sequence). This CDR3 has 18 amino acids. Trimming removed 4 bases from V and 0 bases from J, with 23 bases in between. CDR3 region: CASSARGLEGSYSYEQYF. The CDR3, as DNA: TGTGCCAGCAGCGCTCGCGGGCTAGAAGGGTCCTACTCCTACGAGCAGTACTTC.

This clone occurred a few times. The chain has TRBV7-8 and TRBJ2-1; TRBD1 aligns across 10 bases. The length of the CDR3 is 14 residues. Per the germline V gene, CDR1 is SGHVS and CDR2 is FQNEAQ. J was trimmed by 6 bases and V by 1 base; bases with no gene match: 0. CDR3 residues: CASSLGDRGNEQFF. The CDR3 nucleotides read TGTGCCAGCAGCTTAGGGGACAGGGGCAATGAGCAGTTCTTC.

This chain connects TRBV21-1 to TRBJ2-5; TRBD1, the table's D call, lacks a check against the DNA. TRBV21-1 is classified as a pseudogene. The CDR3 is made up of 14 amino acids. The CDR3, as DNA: TGTGCCAGCAGCTTCCCGGGCAGGGAAGAGACCCAGTACTTC. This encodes CASSFPGREETQYF.

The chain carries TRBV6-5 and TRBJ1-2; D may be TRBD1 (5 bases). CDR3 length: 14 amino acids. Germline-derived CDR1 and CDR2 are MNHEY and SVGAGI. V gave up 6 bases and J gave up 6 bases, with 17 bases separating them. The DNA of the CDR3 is TGTGCCAGCAGCGAATGGGCAGGGAACGATGGCTACACCTTC. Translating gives CASSEWAGNDGYTF.

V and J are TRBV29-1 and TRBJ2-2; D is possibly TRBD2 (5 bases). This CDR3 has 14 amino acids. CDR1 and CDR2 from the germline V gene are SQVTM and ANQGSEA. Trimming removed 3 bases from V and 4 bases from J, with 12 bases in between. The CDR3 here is CSVDDDGITGELFF. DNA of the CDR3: TGCAGCGTTGATGACGACGGGATCACCGGGGAGCTGTTTTTT.

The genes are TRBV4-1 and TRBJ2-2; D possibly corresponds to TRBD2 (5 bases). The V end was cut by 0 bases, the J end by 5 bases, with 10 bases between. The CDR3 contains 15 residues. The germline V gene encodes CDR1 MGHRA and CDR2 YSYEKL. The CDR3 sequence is CASSQEAGRTGELFF. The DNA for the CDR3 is TGCGCCAGCAGCCAAGAGGCGGGTCGGACCGGGGAGCTGTTTTTT.

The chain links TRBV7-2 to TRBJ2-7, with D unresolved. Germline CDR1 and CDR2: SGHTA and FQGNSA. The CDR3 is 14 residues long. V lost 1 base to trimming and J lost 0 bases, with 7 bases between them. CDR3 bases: TGTGCCAGCAGCTTAGGTCTAACCTCCTACGAGCAGTACTTC. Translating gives CASSLGLTSYEQYF.

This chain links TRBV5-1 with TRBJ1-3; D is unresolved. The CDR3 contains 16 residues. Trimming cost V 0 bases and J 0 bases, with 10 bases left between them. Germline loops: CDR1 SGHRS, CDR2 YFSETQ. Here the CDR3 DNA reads TGCGCCAGCAGCTTGGAATTGCAGTTCTCTGGAAACACCATATATTTT. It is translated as CASSLELQFSGNTIYF.

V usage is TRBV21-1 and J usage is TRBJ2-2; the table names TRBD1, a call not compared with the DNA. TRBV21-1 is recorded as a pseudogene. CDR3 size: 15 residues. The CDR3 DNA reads TGTGCCAGCAGCAAAGGGCAGGGGGCAACCGGGGAGCTGTTTTTT. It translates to CASSKGQGATGELFF.

CDR3 nucleotide sequence: TGTGCCAGTAGTCCCTCCGGGGGGCCCGGAAACACCATATATTTT. This codes for CASSPSGGPGNTIYF. The genes are TRBV19 and TRBJ1-3, with D perhaps TRBD1 (6 bases). Between the trimmed V and J ends, which lost 5 bases and 4 bases, there was a span of 15 bases. Germline V gene lookup returns CDR1 LNHDA and CDR2 SQIVND (reference sequence). The CDR3 totals 15 residues.

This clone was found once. The CDR3 loop is CASRPERARYYEQYF. CDR3 nucleotides: TGTGCCAGCAGGCCGGAGCGGGCCAGGTACTACGAGCAGTACTTC. J is TRBJ2-7 and V is TRBV11-3; a possible D gene is TRBD2 (6 bases). Germline CDR1 SGHNT, CDR2 YENEEA. The CDR3 runs to 15 residues. The ends were cut back, 6 bases at V and 3 bases at J, with 18 bases in the middle.

The CDR3 coding sequence is TGCAGCGTTCTCCCGCCCACAGATACGCAGTATTTT. Protein: CSVLPPTDTQYF. The chain is built from TRBV29-1 and TRBJ2-3; D remains unclear. Trimming removed 5 bases at V and 2 bases at J, with 8 bases between. The CDR3 consists of 12 residues. CDR1 is SQVTM, CDR2 ANQGSEA, per germline.

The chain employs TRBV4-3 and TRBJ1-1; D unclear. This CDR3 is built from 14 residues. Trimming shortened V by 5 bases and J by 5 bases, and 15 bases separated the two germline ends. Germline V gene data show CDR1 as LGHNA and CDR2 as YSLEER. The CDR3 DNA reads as TGCGCCAGCAGCTTAAGTATCAGTGGGACTGAAGCTTTCTTT. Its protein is CASSLSISGTEAFF.